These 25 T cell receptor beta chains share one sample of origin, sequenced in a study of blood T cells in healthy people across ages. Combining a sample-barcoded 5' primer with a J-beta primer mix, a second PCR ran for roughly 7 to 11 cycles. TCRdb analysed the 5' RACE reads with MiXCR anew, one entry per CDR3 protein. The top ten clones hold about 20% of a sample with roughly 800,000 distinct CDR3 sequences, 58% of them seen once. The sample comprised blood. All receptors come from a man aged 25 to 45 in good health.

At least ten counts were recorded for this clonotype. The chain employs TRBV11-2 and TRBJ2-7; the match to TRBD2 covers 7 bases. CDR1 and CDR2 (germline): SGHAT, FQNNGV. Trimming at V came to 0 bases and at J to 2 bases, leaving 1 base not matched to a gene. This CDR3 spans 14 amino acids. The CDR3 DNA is TGTGCCAGCAGCTTAGATGGGACTACCTACGAGCAGTACTTC. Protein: CASSLDGTTYEQYF.

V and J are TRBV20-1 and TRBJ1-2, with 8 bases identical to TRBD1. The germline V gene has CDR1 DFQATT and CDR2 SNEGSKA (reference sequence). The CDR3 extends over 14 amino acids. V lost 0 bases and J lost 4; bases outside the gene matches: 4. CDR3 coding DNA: TGCAGTGCTAGAGATCGGGACAGGTTCTATGGCTACACCTTC. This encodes CSARDRDRFYGYTF.

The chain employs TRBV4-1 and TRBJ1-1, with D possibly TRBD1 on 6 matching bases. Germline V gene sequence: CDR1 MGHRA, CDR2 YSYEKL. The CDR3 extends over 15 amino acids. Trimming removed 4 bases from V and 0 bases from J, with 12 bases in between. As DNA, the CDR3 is TGCGCCAGCAGCCCAGGACAGCGGATGAACACTGAAGCTTTCTTT. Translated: CASSPGQRMNTEAFF.

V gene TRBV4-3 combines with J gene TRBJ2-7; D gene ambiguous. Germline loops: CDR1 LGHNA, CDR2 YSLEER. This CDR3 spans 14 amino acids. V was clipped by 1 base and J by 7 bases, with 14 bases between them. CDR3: CASSQGVRSYEQYF. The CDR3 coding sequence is TGCGCCAGCAGCCAAGGGGTCCGGTCGTATGAGCAGTACTTC.

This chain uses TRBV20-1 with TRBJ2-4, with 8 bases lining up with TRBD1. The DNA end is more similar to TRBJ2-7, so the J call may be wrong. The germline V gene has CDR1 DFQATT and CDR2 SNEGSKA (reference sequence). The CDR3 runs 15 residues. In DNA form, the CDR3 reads TGCAGTGCTAGGAAAGGACAGGGATTTTCCTACGAGCAGTACTTC. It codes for CSARKGQGFSYEQYF.

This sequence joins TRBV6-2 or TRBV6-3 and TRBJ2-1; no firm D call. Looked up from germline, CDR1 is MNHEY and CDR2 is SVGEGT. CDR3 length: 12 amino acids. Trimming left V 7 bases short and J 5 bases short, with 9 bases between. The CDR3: CASTNLNNEQFF. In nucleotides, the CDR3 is TGTGCCAGCACCAACCTTAACAATGAGCAGTTCTTC.

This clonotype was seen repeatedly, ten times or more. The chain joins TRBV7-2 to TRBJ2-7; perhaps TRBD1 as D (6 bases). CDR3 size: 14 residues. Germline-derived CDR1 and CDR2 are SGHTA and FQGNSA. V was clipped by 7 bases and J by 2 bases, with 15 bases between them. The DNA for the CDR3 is TGTGCCAGCAACTCCGGAAGGACAGCCTACGAGCAGTACTTC. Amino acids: CASNSGRTAYEQYF.

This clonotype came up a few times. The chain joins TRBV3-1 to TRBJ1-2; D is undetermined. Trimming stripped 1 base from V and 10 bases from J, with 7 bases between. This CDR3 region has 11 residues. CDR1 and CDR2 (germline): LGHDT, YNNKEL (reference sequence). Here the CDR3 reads CASSQVRVYTF. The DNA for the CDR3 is TGTGCCAGCAGCCAAGTACGGGTCTACACCTTC. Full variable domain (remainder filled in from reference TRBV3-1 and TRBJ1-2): DTAVSQTPKYLVTQMGNDKSIKCEQNLGHDTMYWYKQDSKKFLKIMFSYNNKELIINETVPNRFSPKSPDKAHLNLHINSLELGDSAVYFCASSQVRVYTFGSGTRLTVV.

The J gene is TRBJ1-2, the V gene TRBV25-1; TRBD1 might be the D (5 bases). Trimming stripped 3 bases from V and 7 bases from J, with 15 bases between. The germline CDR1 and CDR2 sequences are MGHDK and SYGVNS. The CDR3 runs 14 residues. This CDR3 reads CASSDSIGTPGYTF. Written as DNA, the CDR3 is TGTGCCAGCAGTGACTCCATCGGGACCCCTGGCTACACCTTC.

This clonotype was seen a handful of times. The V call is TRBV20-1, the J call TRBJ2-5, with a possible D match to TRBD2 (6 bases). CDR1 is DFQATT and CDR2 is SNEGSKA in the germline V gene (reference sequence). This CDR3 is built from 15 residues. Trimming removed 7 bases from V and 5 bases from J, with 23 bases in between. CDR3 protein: CSGEVLGGTLETQYF. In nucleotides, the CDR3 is TGCAGTGGTGAAGTCCTAGGAGGGACCCTGGAGACCCAGTACTTC.

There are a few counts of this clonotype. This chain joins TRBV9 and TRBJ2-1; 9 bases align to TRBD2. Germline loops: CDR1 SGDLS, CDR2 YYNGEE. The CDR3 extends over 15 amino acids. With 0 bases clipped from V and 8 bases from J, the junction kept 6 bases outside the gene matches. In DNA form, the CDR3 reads TGTGCCAGCAGCGTAGGTAGAGCGGGAGGCGATGAGCAGTTCTTC. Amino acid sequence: CASSVGRAGGDEQFF.

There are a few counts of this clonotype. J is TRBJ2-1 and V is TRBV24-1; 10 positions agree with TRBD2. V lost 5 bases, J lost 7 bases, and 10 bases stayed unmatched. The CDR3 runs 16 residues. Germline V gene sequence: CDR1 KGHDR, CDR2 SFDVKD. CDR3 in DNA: TGTGCCACCAGTGGGACCTTAGCGGGAGGCGGTAATGAGCAGTTCTTC. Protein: CATSGTLAGGGNEQFF.

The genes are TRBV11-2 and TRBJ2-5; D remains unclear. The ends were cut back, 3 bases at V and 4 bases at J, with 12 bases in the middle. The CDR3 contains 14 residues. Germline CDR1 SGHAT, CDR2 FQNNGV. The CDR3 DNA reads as TGTGCCAGCAGCTTTAACCCCTTCCGAGAGACCCAGTACTTC. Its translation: CASSFNPFRETQYF.

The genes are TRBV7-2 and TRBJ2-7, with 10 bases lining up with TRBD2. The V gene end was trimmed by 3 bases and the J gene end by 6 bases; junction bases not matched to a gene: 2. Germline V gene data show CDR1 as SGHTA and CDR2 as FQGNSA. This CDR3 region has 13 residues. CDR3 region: CASSFSGRTEQYF. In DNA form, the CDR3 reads TGTGCCAGCAGCTTTAGCGGGAGGACCGAGCAGTACTTC. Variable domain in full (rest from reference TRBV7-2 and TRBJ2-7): GAGVSQSPSNKVTEKGKDVELRCDPISGHTALYWYRQSLGQGLEFLIYFQGNSAPDKSGLPSDRFSAERTGGSVSTLTIQRTQQEDSAVYLCASSFSGRTEQYFGPGTRLTVT.

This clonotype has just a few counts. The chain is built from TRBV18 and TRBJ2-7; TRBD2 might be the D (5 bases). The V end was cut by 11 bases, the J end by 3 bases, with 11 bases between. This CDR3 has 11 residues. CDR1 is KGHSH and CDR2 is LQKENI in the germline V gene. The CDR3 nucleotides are TGTGCCTCGAGGGCCCACTACGAGCAGTACTTC. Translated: CASRAHYEQYF.

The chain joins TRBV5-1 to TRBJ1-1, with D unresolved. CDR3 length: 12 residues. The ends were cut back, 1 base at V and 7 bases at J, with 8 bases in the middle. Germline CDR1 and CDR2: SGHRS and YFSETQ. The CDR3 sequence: CASSLNRGEAFF. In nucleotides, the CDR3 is TGCGCCAGCAGCTTGAACCGGGGTGAAGCTTTCTTT.

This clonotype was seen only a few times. This CDR3 reads CSARVLGANSPLHF. In nucleotides, the CDR3 is TGCAGTGCTAGGGTCCTGGGGGCTAATTCACCCCTCCACTTT. The chain has TRBV20-1 and TRBJ1-6; perhaps TRBD1 as D (6 bases). This CDR3 is built from 14 residues. Germline V gene sequence: CDR1 DFQATT, CDR2 SNEGSKA (reference sequence). V was shortened by 3 bases and J by 6 bases, with 12 bases between the two germline ends.

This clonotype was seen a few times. The CDR3, as DNA: TGTGCCAGCAGAGTGACAGGCGGCGAGACCCAGTACTTC. This sequence encodes CASRVTGGETQYF. This chain uses TRBV12-3 or TRBV12-4 with TRBJ2-5, with D possibly being TRBD1 (6 bases). V was shortened by 6 bases and J by 5 bases, with 13 bases between the two germline ends. The CDR3 runs to 13 residues.

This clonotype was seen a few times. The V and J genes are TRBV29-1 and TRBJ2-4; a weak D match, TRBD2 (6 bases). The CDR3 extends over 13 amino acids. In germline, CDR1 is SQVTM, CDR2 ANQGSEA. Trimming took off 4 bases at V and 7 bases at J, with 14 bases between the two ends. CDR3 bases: TGCAGCGTTGTGGAGGGACTGCTCAACATTCAGTACTTC. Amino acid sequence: CSVVEGLLNIQYF.

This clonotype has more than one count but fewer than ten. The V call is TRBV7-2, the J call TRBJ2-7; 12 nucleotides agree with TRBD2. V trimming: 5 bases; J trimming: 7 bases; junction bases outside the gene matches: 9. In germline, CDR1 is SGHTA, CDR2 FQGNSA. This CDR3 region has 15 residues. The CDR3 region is CASSARTSGIGEQYF. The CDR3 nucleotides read TGTGCCAGCAGCGCTCGGACTAGCGGGATCGGTGAGCAGTACTTC.

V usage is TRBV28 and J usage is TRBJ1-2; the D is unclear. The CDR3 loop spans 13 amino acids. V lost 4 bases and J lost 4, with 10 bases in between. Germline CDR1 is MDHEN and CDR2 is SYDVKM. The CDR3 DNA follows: TGTGCCAGCAGTTACGGACCCGGCTATGGCTACACCTTC. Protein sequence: CASSYGPGYGYTF.

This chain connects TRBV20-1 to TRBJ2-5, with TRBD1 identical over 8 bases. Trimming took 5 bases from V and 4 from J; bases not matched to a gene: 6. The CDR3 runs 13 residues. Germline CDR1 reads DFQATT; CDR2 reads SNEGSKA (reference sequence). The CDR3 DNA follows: TGCAGTGCTCGTGGACAGGGCGGAGAGACCCAGTACTTC. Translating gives CSARGQGGETQYF.

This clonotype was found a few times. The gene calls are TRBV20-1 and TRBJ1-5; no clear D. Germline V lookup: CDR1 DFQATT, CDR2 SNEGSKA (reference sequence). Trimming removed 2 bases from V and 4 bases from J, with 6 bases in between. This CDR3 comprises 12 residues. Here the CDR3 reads CSARLPNQPQHF. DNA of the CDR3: TGCAGTGCTAGATTACCTAATCAGCCCCAGCATTTT.

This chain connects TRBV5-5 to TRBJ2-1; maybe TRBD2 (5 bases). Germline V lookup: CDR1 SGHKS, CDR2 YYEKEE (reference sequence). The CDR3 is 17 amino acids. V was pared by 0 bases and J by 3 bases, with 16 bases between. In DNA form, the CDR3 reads TGTGCCAGCAGCTTGGGGGCAGGTGAGGGCCTCTACAATGAGCAGTTCTTC. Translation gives CASSLGAGEGLYNEQFF.

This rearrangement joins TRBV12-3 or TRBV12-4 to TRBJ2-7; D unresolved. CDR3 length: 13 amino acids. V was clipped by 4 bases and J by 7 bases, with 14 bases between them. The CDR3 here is CASSSPFRQEQYF. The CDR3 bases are TGTGCCAGCAGTTCCCCGTTCCGGCAGGAGCAGTACTTC.